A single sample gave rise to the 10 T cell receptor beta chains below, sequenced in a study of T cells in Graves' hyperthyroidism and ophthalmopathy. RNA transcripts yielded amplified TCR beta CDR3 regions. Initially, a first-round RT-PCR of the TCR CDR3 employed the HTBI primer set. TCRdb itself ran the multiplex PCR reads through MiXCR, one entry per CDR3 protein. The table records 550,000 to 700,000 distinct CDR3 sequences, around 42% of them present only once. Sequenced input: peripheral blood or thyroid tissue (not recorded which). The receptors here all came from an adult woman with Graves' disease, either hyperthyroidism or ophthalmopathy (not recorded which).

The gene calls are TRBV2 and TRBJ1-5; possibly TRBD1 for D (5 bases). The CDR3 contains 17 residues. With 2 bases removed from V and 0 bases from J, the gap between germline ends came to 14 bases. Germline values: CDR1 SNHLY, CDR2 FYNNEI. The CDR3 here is CASSEITGPNSNQPQHF. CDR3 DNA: TGTGCCAGCAGTGAAATAACAGGCCCAAATAGCAATCAGCCCCAGCATTTT. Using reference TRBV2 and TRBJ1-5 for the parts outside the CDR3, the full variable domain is EPEVTQTPSHQVTQMGQEVILRCVPISNHLYFYWYRQILGQKVEFLVSFYNNEISEKSEIFDDQFSVERPDGSNFTLKIRSTKLEDSAMYFCASSEITGPNSNQPQHFGDGTRLSIL.

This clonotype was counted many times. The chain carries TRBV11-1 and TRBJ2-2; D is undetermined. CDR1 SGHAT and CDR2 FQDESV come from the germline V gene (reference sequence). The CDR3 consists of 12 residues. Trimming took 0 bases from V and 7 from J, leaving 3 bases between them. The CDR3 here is CASSLARGELFF. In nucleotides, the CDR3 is TGTGCCAGCAGCTTAGCGCGCGGGGAGCTGTTTTTT.

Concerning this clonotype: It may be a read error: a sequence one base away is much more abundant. The CDR3 is CASSLVETGGTYEQYF. The CDR3, as DNA: TGCGCCAGCAGCTTGGTTGAAACAGGGGGAACCTACGAGCAGTACTTC. This chain connects TRBV5-1 to TRBJ2-7; 8 bases are shared with TRBD1. Trimming cost V 0 bases and J 2 bases; bases outside gene matches: 7. CDR3 length equals 16 residues. Germline V gene sequence: CDR1 SGHRS, CDR2 YFSETQ.

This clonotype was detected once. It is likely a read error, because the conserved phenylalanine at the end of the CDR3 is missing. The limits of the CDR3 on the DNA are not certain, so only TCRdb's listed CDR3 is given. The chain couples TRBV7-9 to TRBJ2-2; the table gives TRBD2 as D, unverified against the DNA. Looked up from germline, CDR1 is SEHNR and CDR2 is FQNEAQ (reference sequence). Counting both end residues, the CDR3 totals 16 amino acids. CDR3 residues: CASSLPTSGEHRGAVV.

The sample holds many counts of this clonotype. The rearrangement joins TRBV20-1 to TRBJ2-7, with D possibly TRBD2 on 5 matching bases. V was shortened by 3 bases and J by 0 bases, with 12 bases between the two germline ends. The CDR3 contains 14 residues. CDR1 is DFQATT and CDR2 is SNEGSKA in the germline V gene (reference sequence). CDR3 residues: CSASPLGSSYEQYF. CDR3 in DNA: TGCAGTGCTAGCCCGCTAGGGAGCTCCTACGAGCAGTACTTC.

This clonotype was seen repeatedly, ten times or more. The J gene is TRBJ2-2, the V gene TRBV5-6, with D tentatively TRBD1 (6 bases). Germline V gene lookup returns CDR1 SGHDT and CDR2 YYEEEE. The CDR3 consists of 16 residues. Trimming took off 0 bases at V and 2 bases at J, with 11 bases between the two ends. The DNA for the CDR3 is TGTGCCAGCAGCTTGGTAGAGGACAGTAACACCGGGGAGCTGTTTTTT. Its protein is CASSLVEDSNTGELFF.

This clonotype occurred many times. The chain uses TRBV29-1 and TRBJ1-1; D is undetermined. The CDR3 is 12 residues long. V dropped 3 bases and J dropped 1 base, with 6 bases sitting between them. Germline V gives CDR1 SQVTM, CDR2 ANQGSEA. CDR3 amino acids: CSVESSNTEAFF. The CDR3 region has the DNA TGCAGCGTTGAGTCCTCGAACACTGAAGCTTTCTTT.

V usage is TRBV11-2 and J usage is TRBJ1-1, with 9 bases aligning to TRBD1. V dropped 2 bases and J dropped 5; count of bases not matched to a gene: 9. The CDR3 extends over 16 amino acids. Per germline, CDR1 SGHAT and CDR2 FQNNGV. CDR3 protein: CASSLWTGQGGTEAFF. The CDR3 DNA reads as TGTGCCAGCAGCTTATGGACGGGACAGGGTGGGACTGAAGCTTTCTTT.

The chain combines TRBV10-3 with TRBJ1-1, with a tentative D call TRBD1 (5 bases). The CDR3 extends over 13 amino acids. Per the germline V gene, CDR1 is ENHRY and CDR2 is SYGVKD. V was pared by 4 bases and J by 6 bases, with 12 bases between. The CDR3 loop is CAISATEVSEAFF. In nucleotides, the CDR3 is TGTGCCATCAGTGCGACAGAGGTCTCTGAAGCTTTCTTT.

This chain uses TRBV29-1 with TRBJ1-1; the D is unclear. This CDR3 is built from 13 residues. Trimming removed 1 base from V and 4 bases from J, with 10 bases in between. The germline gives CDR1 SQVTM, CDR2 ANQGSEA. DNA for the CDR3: TGCAGCGTTGAAGCGGCGAGCTTCACTGAAGCTTTCTTT. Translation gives CSVEAASFTEAFF.